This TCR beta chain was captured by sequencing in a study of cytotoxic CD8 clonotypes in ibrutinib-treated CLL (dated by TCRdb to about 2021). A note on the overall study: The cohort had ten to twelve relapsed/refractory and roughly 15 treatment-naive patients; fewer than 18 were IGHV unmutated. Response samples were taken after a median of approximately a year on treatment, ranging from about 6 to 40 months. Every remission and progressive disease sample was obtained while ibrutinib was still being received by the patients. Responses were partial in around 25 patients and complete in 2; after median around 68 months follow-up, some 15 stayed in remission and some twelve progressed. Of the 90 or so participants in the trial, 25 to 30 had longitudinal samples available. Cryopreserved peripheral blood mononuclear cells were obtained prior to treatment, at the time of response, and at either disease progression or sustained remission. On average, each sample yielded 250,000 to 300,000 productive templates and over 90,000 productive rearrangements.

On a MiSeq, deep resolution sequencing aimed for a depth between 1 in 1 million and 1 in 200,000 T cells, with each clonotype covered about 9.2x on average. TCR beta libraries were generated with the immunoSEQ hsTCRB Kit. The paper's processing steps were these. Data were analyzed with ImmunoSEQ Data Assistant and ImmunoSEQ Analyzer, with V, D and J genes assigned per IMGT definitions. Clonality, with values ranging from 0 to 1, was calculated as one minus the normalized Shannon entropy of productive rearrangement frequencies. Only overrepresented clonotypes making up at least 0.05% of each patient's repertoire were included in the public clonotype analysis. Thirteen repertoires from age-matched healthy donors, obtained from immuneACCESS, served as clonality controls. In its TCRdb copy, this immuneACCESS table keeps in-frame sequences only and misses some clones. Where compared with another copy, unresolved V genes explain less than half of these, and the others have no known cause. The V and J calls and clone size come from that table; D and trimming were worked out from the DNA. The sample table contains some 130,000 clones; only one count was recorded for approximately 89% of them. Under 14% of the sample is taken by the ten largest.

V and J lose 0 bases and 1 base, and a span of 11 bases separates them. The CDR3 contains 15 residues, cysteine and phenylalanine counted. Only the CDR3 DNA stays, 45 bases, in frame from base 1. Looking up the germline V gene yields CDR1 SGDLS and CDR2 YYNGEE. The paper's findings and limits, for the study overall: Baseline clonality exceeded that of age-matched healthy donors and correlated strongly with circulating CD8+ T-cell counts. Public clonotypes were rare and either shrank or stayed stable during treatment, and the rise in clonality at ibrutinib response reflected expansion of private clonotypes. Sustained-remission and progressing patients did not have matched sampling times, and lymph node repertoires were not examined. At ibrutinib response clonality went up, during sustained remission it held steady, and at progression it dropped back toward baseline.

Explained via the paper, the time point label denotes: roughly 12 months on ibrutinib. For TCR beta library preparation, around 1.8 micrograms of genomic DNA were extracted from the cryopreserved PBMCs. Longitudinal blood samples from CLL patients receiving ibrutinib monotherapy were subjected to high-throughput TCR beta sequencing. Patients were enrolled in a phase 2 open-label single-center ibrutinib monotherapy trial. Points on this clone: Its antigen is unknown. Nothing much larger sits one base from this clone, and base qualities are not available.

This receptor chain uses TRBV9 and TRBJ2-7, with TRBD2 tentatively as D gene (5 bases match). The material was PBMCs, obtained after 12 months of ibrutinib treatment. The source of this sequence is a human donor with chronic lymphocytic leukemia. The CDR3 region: CASSVDQLGSYEQYF. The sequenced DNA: TGTGCCAGCAGCGTAGACCAACTAGGGTCCTACGAGCAGTACTTC.